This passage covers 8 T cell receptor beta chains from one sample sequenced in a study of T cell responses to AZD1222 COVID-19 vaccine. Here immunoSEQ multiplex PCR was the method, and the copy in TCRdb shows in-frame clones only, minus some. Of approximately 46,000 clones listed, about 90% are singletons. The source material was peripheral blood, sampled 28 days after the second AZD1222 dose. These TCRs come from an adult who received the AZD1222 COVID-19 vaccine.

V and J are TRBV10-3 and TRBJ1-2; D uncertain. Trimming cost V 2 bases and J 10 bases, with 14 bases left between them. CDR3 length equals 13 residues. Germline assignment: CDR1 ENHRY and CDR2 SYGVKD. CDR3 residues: CAISETQGALYTF. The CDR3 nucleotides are TGTGCCATCAGTGAGACCCAAGGAGCCCTCTACACCTTC.

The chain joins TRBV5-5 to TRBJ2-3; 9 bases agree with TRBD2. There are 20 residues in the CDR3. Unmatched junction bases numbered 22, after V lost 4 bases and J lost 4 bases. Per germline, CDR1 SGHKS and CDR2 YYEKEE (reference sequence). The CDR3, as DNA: TGTGCCAGCAGCGCGCAACTGACAGGGTTGGTAGCGGGAGTTTCAGATACGCAGTATTTT. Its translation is CASSAQLTGLVAGVSDTQYF.

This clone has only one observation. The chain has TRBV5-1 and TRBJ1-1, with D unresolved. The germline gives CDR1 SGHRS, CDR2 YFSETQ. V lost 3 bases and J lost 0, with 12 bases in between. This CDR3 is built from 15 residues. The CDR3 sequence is CASSSGRIMNTEAFF. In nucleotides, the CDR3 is TGCGCCAGCAGCTCAGGACGGATCATGAACACTGAAGCTTTCTTT.

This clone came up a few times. The CDR3: CASSPRRTGDLARGNEQFF. CDR3 sequence (DNA): TGTGCCAGCTCACCACGCCGGACAGGGGACCTAGCTAGGGGCAATGAGCAGTTCTTC. The rearrangement uses TRBV18 and TRBJ2-1; 9 bases agree with TRBD1. Germline CDR1 is KGHSH and CDR2 is LQKENI. The J segment lost 6 bases and the V segment lost 1 base, leaving 16 bases of the junction unmatched. This CDR3 comprises 19 residues. Filled out from reference TRBV18 and TRBJ2-1, the complete variable domain reads NAGVMQNPRHLVRRRGQEARLRCSPMKGHSHVYWYRQLPEEGLKFMVYLQKENIIDESGMPKERFSAEFPKEGPSILRIQQVVRGDSAAYFCASSPRRTGDLARGNEQFFGPGTRLTVL.

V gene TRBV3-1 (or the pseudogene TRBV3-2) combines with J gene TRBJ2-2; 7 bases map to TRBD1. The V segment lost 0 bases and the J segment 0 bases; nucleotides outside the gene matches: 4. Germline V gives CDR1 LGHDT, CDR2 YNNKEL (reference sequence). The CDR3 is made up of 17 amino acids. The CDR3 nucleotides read TGTGCCAGCAGCCAAGAAGGACAGGTTACGAACACCGGGGAGCTGTTTTTT. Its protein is CASSQEGQVTNTGELFF.

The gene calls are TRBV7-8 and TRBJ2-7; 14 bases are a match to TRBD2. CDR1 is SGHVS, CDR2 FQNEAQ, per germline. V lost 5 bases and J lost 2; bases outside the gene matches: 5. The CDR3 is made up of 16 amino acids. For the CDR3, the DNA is TGTGCCAGCAGCCCCCGGGGACTAGCGGGAGCCTACGAGCAGTACTTC. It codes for CASSPRGLAGAYEQYF.

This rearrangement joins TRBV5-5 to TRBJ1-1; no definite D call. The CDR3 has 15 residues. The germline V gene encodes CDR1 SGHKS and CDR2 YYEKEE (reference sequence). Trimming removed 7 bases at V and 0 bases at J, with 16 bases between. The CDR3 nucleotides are TGTGCCAGCGGGAACCCGGGATTTATGAACACTGAAGCTTTCTTT. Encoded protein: CASGNPGFMNTEAFF.

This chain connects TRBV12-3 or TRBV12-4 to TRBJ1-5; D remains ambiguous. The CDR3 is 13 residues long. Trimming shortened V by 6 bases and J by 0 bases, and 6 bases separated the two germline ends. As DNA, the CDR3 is TGTGCCAGCAGCCCAGATAGCAATCAGCCCCAGCATTTT. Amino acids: CASSPDSNQPQHF.